The 15 T cell receptor beta chains below all came from one sample that was sequenced in a study of patients and donors after allogeneic stem cell transplantation. Each CDR3 protein is one row after TCRdb ran MiXCR on the RT-PCR reads. This sample has some 200,000 distinct CDR3 sequences, with approximately 41% found just once. The material sequenced was blood, either unsorted or a sorted T cell fraction (not recorded which). These receptors were collected from a human donor who was either an allogeneic HSCT recipient or a stem cell or donor lymphocyte infusion donor (not recorded which). It is not recorded whose cells these are; they may come from a transplant donor.

The chain recombines TRBV28 with TRBJ2-7; D gene ambiguous. CDR3 length: 15 residues. Germline-derived CDR1 and CDR2 are MDHEN and SYDVKM. The germline V and J ends were trimmed by 2 bases and 0 bases, with 11 bases remaining between them. The CDR3 DNA reads as TGTGCCAGCAGTTTAGTACTCGACGGCTCCTACGAGCAGTACTTC. It is translated as CASSLVLDGSYEQYF.

The table lists this clonotype with a few counts. The V and J genes are TRBV6-2 or TRBV6-3 and TRBJ1-1; TRBD1 is a possible D gene (5 bases). Trimming stripped 11 bases from V and 0 bases from J, with 13 bases between. The CDR3 consists of 13 residues. From germline, CDR1 is MNHEY and CDR2 SVGEGT. The chain's CDR3 is CACGRGLNTEAFF. The CDR3 nucleotides read TGTGCCTGCGGGCGGGGGTTGAACACTGAAGCTTTCTTT.

This clonotype was counted between two and nine times. The CDR3 bases are TGCAGCGTTCATTCAGGGAAAGGAAATGGCTACACCTTC. It translates to CSVHSGKGNGYTF. The chain couples TRBV29-1 to TRBJ1-2; D is perhaps TRBD1 (5 bases). CDR3 size: 13 residues. Per germline, CDR1 SQVTM and CDR2 ANQGSEA. V was shortened by 5 bases and J by 6 bases, with 16 bases between the two germline ends. The variable domain in full, with the rest retrieved from reference TRBV29-1 and TRBJ1-2, is SAVISQKPSRDICQRGTSLTIQCQVDSQVTMMFWYRQQPGQSLTLIATANQGSEATYESGFVIDKFPISRPNLTFSTLTVSNMSPEDSSIYLCSVHSGKGNGYTFGSGTRLTVV.

V gene TRBV7-9 combines with J gene TRBJ2-1; maybe TRBD1 (6 bases). V was clipped by 5 bases and J by 9 bases, with 14 bases between them. The CDR3 loop spans 13 amino acids. Germline values: CDR1 SEHNR, CDR2 FQNEAQ (reference sequence). CDR3 protein: CASSPHRASEQFF. CDR3 coding DNA: TGTGCCAGCAGCCCTCACAGGGCCAGTGAGCAGTTCTTC.

The chain combines TRBV5-1 with TRBJ1-3, with D hard to call. CDR1 is SGHRS and CDR2 is YFSETQ in the germline V gene. V was trimmed by 4 bases and J by 0 bases, leaving 11 bases between them. The CDR3 totals 15 residues. The CDR3 loop is CASSHSGGSGNTIYF. CDR3 coding DNA: TGCGCCAGCAGCCACTCGGGAGGCTCTGGAAACACCATATATTTT.

This clonotype was recorded a few times. V and J are TRBV7-2 and TRBJ2-2; D gene ambiguous. This CDR3 has 15 residues. Trimming stripped 1 base from V and 4 bases from J, with 10 bases between. Germline-derived CDR1 and CDR2 are SGHTA and FQGNSA. CDR3 coding DNA: TGTGCCAGCAGCTTAGAAGTTAGCCGCACCGGGGAGCTGTTTTTT. This translates into CASSLEVSRTGELFF.

The sample holds many counts of this clonotype. This chain links TRBV18 with TRBJ2-5, with no clear D. The CDR3 spans 11 residues. The V gene's germline CDR1 is KGHSH and CDR2 LQKENI. V lost 8 bases to trimming and J lost 3 bases, with 7 bases between them. The DNA for the CDR3 is TGTGCCAGCAGTCCTGAAGAGACCCAGTACTTC. This gives the protein CASSPEETQYF.

The rearrangement links TRBV5-1 to TRBJ1-1; possibly TRBD1 for D (5 bases). Germline V lookup: CDR1 SGHRS, CDR2 YFSETQ. This CDR3 spans 13 amino acids. Trimming removed 4 bases from V and 5 bases from J, with 12 bases in between. In DNA, the CDR3 is TGCGCCAGCAGCCTCTCCGGGGCAACTGAAGCTTTCTTT. It codes for CASSLSGATEAFF.

The chain has TRBV10-3 and TRBJ1-2; 7 nucleotides align to TRBD1. V gave up 6 bases and J gave up 8 bases; unmatched junction bases: 9. The CDR3 has 13 amino acids. Per the germline V gene, CDR1 is ENHRY and CDR2 is SYGVKD. The CDR3 region is CAIRPDREYGYTF. The DNA for the CDR3 is TGTGCCATCAGACCAGACAGGGAATACGGCTACACCTTC.

The V call is TRBV11-1, the J call TRBJ2-6, with TRBD1 as a possible D gene (6 bases). Germline V gene sequence: CDR1 SGHAT, CDR2 FQDESV (reference sequence). Trimming stripped 5 bases from V and 0 bases from J, with 14 bases between. There are 17 residues in the CDR3. In DNA form, the CDR3 reads TGTGCCAGCAGCCGCCGACAGGAAGTCTCTGGGGCCAACGTCCTGACTTTC. Translation gives CASSRRQEVSGANVLTF.

V is TRBV14 and J is TRBJ1-3; D not certain. This CDR3 region has 19 residues. Germline V gives CDR1 SGHDN, CDR2 FVKESK. Trimming took 4 bases from V and 2 from J, leaving 24 bases between them. DNA of the CDR3: TGTGCCAGCAGCCCCCCCTGGATCGGACCGGCCTCGACTGGAAACACCATATATTTT. Protein product: CASSPPWIGPASTGNTIYF.

This sequence joins TRBV12-3 or TRBV12-4 and TRBJ1-1; 9 positions match TRBD1. The length of the CDR3 is 14 residues. Germline trimming cut 3 bases from V and 4 bases from J; bases unmatched to any gene: 3. This CDR3 reads CASSFGTGTTEAFF. The CDR3 DNA reads TGTGCCAGCAGTTTCGGGACAGGGACCACTGAAGCTTTCTTT.

V and J are TRBV10-3 and TRBJ2-3, with a possible D match to TRBD2 (6 bases). The CDR3 sequence is 18 residues long. The V end lost 5 bases, the J end lost 0 bases, and 21 bases lay between the germline ends. CDR1 is ENHRY and CDR2 is SYGVKD in the germline V gene. The CDR3 here is CAISIIGVADTSTDTQYF. The CDR3 nucleotides are TGTGCCATCAGTATAATTGGGGTAGCGGATACTAGCACAGATACGCAGTATTTT.

The V gene is TRBV6-4, the J gene TRBJ2-3; D uncertain. This CDR3 has 12 amino acids. V lost 3 bases, J lost 2 bases, and 3 bases lay in between. Germline CDR1 is MRHNA and CDR2 is SNTAGT. The CDR3 spells CASSEDTDTQYF. The CDR3 nucleotides read TGTGCCAGCAGTGAAGACACAGATACGCAGTATTTT.

The chain uses TRBV12-3 or TRBV12-4 and TRBJ2-5, with D possibly being TRBD2 (6 bases). The CDR3 length is 16 residues. With 4 bases removed from V and 1 base from J, the gap between germline ends came to 16 bases. CDR3 sequence: CASSYRFASVQETQYF. CDR3 bases: TGTGCCAGCAGTTATAGGTTTGCTAGCGTCCAAGAGACCCAGTACTTC.